This T cell receptor (beta chain) was documented in a study of regulatory dendritic cells for organ transplantation. Repertoires were generated with immunoSEQ multiplex PCR, while TCRdb's copy carries only in-frame clones and drops some. The sample consists of around 12,000 clones, 85% to 90% of them appearing once. Broader study findings: Memory T cells were less diverse than naive, with memory CD8+ most oligoclonal.

Sorted subsets were CFSE-labeled and cultured less than six days with allogeneic dendritic cells. Points on this clone: Its antigen is undetermined.

The sequencing input was naive CD8+ T cells from blood cultured with regulatory dendritic cells. Subset of the sample: CD45RA+ naive T cells. The TCR sequence derives from a human donor in good health.

CDR3 region: CASRSSYEQYF. The CDR3 nucleotides are TGTGCCAGCAGATCATCATACGAGCAGTACTTC. The rearrangement uses TRBV27 and TRBJ2-7; no reliable D call. CDR1 MNHEY and CDR2 SMNVEV come from the germline V gene (reference sequence). CDR3 length equals 11 residues. The V end lost 6 bases, the J end lost 4 bases, and 7 bases lay between the germline ends.